The next 16 T cell receptor beta chains were all read from a single sample in a study of shared clonotypes between healthy human individuals. The data were produced by immunoSEQ multiplex PCR, yet TCRdb's version contains in-frame clones alone and is incomplete. The repertoire has nearly 1 million clones, around 80% of them found once; the top ten carry 1.5%. What was sequenced was memory CD4+ T cells sorted from blood. Subset defined: CD45RA-negative fraction. These receptors were collected from a man between 18 and 35 years old in good health.

This CDR3 is CAISAEGEKLFF. The CDR3 nucleotides are TGTGCCATCAGTGCGGAGGGTGAAAAACTGTTTTTT. The chain is built from TRBV10-3 and TRBJ1-4; no clear D gene. V shed 4 bases and J shed 7 bases, with 7 bases lying between them. CDR3 length equals 12 residues. CDR1 is ENHRY, CDR2 SYGVKD, per germline.

The chain combines TRBV6-5 with TRBJ2-1; 7 bases align to TRBD2. V was clipped by 7 bases and J by 9 bases; unmatched bases: 12. Germline V gives CDR1 MNHEY, CDR2 SVGAGI. The CDR3 is 14 amino acids. In DNA, the CDR3 is TGTGCCAGCATGGGGACTACTAGCCGGGCTGAGCAGTTCTTC. Translating it yields CASMGTTSRAEQFF.

This chain joins TRBV7-2 and TRBJ2-5; D tentatively reads TRBD1 or TRBD2 (5 bases each). V was cut by 3 bases and J by 2 bases, with 16 bases left in between. The germline V gene encodes CDR1 SGHTA and CDR2 FQGNSA. The CDR3 totals 16 residues. In DNA form, the CDR3 reads TGTGCCAGCAGCTTCCCCCTGGGGACGGGACAAGAGACCCAGTACTTC. It encodes CASSFPLGTGQETQYF. Filled out from reference TRBV7-2 and TRBJ2-5, the complete variable domain reads GAGVSQSPSNKVTEKGKDVELRCDPISGHTALYWYRQSLGQGLEFLIYFQGNSAPDKSGLPSDRFSAERTGGSVSTLTIQRTQQEDSAVYLCASSFPLGTGQETQYFGPGTRLLVL.

The V gene is TRBV6-5, the J gene TRBJ1-5, with a possible D match to TRBD1 (5 bases). This CDR3 region has 15 residues. V dropped 2 bases and J dropped 7 bases, with 15 bases sitting between them. Germline V gene lookup returns CDR1 MNHEY and CDR2 SVGAGI. The CDR3 sequence is CASSYGTPGDQPQHF. The DNA for the CDR3 is TGTGCCAGCAGTTACGGGACCCCGGGAGACCAGCCCCAGCATTTT.

The chain is built from TRBV4-1 and TRBJ2-5; 7 positions agree with TRBD1. This CDR3 region has 17 residues. The germline V gene has CDR1 MGHRA and CDR2 YSYEKL. With 4 bases clipped from V and 5 bases from J, the junction kept 16 bases outside the gene matches. CDR3 bases: TGCGCCAGCAGCCCTCGACAGGGTTCGGTTCACCTGGAGACCCAGTACTTC. It translates to CASSPRQGSVHLETQYF.

This clone was recorded only once. The gene calls are TRBV2 and TRBJ1-1, with TRBD1 identical over 7 bases. V lost 7 bases to trimming and J lost 4 bases; unmatched junction nucleotides: 12. The CDR3 spans 15 residues. Germline V gives CDR1 SNHLY, CDR2 FYNNEI. CDR3 DNA sequence: TGTGCCAGCAATCAGGGGGGCGGGAGGACCACTGAAGCTTTCTTT. Encoded protein: CASNQGGGRTTEAFF.

This chain joins TRBV6-1 and TRBJ2-7, with 7 bases matching TRBD1. J was trimmed by 6 bases and V by 5 bases; bases with no gene match: 7. CDR3 length: 13 residues. The germline V gene encodes CDR1 MNHNS and CDR2 SASEGT. CDR3 amino acids: CASSYQQGTEQYF. In DNA form, the CDR3 reads TGTGCCAGCAGTTATCAACAGGGGACCGAGCAGTACTTC.

The CDR3 nucleotides are TGTGCCAGCAGCCCCGAGCGGAACACCGGGGAGCTGTTTTTT. It translates to CASSPERNTGELFF. This chain joins TRBV11-2 and TRBJ2-2; D unclear. The CDR3 consists of 14 residues. Per germline, CDR1 SGHAT and CDR2 FQNNGV. Trimming cost V 5 bases and J 1 base, with 8 bases left between them.

The V and J genes are TRBV2 and TRBJ2-3; 12 nucleotides align to TRBD2. The CDR3 is 15 residues long. Germline assignment: CDR1 SNHLY and CDR2 FYNNEI. The J segment lost 5 bases and the V segment lost 2 bases, leaving 2 bases of the junction unmatched. CDR3 in DNA: TGTGCCAGCAGTGAACTAGCGGGAGGGGGAGATACGCAGTATTTT. Protein sequence: CASSELAGGGDTQYF. Full variable domain (missing parts from reference TRBV2 and TRBJ2-3): EPEVTQTPSHQVTQMGQEVILRCVPISNHLYFYWYRQILGQKVEFLVSFYNNEISEKSEIFDDQFSVERPDGSNFTLKIRSTKLEDSAMYFCASSELAGGGDTQYFGPGTRLTVL.

This clone has only a few counts. The chain links TRBV2 to TRBJ2-7; no definite D call. Germline assignment: CDR1 SNHLY and CDR2 FYNNEI. The CDR3 spans 14 residues. Between the trimmed V and J ends, which lost 2 bases and 4 bases, there was a span of 12 bases. As DNA, the CDR3 is TGTGCCAGCAGTGAAAGTAGTGGGAAGTACGAGCAGTACTTC. This sequence encodes CASSESSGKYEQYF.

This chain connects TRBV6-5 to TRBJ1-1; weak D call: TRBD1 (5 bases). Trimming removed 11 bases at V and 4 bases at J, with 23 bases between. The CDR3 loop spans 15 amino acids. The V gene's germline CDR1 is MNHEY and CDR2 SVGAGI. CDR3: CAARGAAGPGTEAFF. The CDR3 region has the DNA TGTGCCGCCCGAGGGGCAGCCGGACCGGGCACTGAAGCTTTCTTT.

The CDR3 loop reads CASSLVTGAGGYTF. For the CDR3, the DNA is TGTGCCAGCAGCTTGGTTACGGGCGCGGGTGGCTACACCTTC. The V and J genes are TRBV5-6 and TRBJ1-2; D ambiguous. Trimming stripped 0 bases from V and 7 bases from J, with 13 bases between. The CDR3 extends over 14 amino acids. From germline, CDR1 is SGHDT and CDR2 YYEEEE.

J is TRBJ2-2 and V is TRBV4-1; D is uncertain. V lost 10 bases and J lost 2, with 14 bases in between. The CDR3 runs 14 residues. From germline, CDR1 is MGHRA and CDR2 YSYEKL. CDR3 amino acids: CATLRTINTGELFF. As DNA, the CDR3 is TGCGCCACCCTGCGCACAATTAACACCGGGGAGCTGTTTTTT.

As regards this clone: Additional DNA sequences in this sample encode the identical CDR3. The V call is TRBV27, the J call TRBJ2-2; 7 bases line up with TRBD2. The CDR3 extends over 15 amino acids. V gave up 5 bases and J gave up 2 bases; unmatched junction bases: 5. From germline, CDR1 is MNHEY and CDR2 SMNVEV (reference sequence). CDR3 region: CASSPRLANTGELFF. For the CDR3, the DNA is TGTGCCAGCAGTCCCCGACTAGCTAACACCGGGGAGCTGTTTTTT.

As regards this clone: This specimen includes other DNA sequences encoding the same CDR3. The genes are TRBV5-1 and TRBJ1-4, with 9 positions matching TRBD1. Germline V gene sequence: CDR1 SGHRS, CDR2 YFSETQ. The CDR3 covers 14 residues. V shed 5 bases and J 8 bases; nucleotides not matched to a gene: 7. The CDR3 region has the DNA TGCGCCAGCAGTTCCGGACAGGGGCGGGAAAAACTGTTTTTT. This sequence encodes CASSSGQGREKLFF. Based on the CDR3 plus reference TRBV5-1 and TRBJ1-4, the full variable domain is KAGVTQTPRYLIKTRGQQVTLSCSPISGHRSVSWYQQTPGQGLQFLFEYFSETQRNKGNFPGRFSGRQFSNSRSEMNVSTLELGDSALYLCASSSGQGREKLFFGSGTQLSVL.

J is TRBJ2-7 and V is TRBV28, with D perhaps matching TRBD2 (6 bases). The CDR3 covers 16 residues. The germline V gene has CDR1 MDHEN and CDR2 SYDVKM. The V end was cut by 8 bases, the J end by 2 bases, with 22 bases between. CDR3 sequence: CASHTPFHGGTYEQYF. The CDR3 nucleotides are TGTGCCAGCCACACGCCCTTTCACGGAGGGACCTACGAGCAGTACTTC.